This entry concerns a single T cell receptor (beta chain). Produced via immunoSEQ multiplex PCR; TCRdb's table is partial and in-frame only. The sample has fewer than 200,000 clones, around nine tenths seen once; the top ten hold approximately 2.1%. This specimen comes from a study of cytomegalovirus exposure and HLA in healthy donors. The sample was PBMCs. This TCR was recovered from a woman aged 18 to 35 in good health and CMV-seronegative.

Here the CDR3 DNA reads TGTGCCAGCTCACCGACGGGGGTGGACGATACGCAGTATTTT. Its translation: CASSPTGVDDTQYF. The chain employs TRBV18 and TRBJ2-3, with D perhaps matching TRBD2 (6 bases). With 3 bases removed from V and 6 bases from J, the gap between germline ends came to 13 bases. The CDR3 has 14 amino acids. CDR1 is KGHSH, CDR2 LQKENI, per germline.